The 15 T cell receptor beta chains listed next were all sequenced from one sample in a study of response to subunit inactivated influenza vaccine (dated by TCRdb to about 2018). Libraries were made using RT-PCR. Instrument used: Illumina HiSeq 2500. Starting from the raw public reads, TCRdb applied fastp trimming at Q25, assembled clones with MiXCR and retained in-frame beta chains. Rows with a matching CDR3 protein are joined into one entry that keeps the most common DNA and genes. The sample includes about 700,000 distinct CDR3 sequences, with more than 11% observed a single time. Clones ranked in the top ten supply approximately 7% of the sample. This sample comprised PBMCs from blood, obtained 14 to 15 days before vaccination. These receptors all come from a man aged 50-60 years who received an inactivated influenza vaccine. Donor details come from another sample of the same person, matched by shared clones.

Many counts were recorded for this clonotype. This chain joins TRBV12-3 or TRBV12-4 and TRBJ1-4; perhaps TRBD1 as D (6 bases). V shed 4 bases and J shed 0 bases, with 12 bases lying between them. This CDR3 region has 16 residues. CDR3 in DNA: TGTGCCAGCAGTTCCCCGGGGGCTGCAACTAATGAAAAACTGTTTTTT. Amino acid sequence: CASSSPGAATNEKLFF.

This chain uses TRBV4-3 with TRBJ2-2; 11 bases map to TRBD2. Germline CDR1 reads LGHNA; CDR2 reads YSLEER. The junction had 7 bases not matched to a gene; V was cut back by 5 bases and J by 2 bases. CDR3 size: 17 residues. The CDR3 region is CASSYLAGGFNTGELFF. The CDR3 nucleotides are TGCGCCAGCAGCTACCTAGCGGGGGGCTTTAACACCGGGGAGCTGTTTTTT.

The J gene is TRBJ1-2, the V gene TRBV19; TRBD1 agrees at 11 bases. The CDR3 loop spans 15 amino acids. With 5 bases clipped from V and 4 bases from J, the junction kept 6 bases outside the gene matches. Germline assignment: CDR1 LNHDA and CDR2 SQIVND (reference sequence). CDR3 amino acids: CASSPGTGGAYGYTF. The CDR3 DNA follows: TGTGCCAGTAGTCCCGGGACAGGGGGAGCCTATGGCTACACCTTC. Full variable domain (outside the CDR3, taken from reference TRBV19 and TRBJ1-2): DGGITQSPKYLFRKEGQNVTLSCEQNLNHDAMYWYRQDPGQGLRLIYYSQIVNDFQKGDIAEGYSVSREKKESFPLTVTSAQKNPTAFYLCASSPGTGGAYGYTFGSGTRLTVV.

J is TRBJ2-3 and V is TRBV4-3, with TRBD1 matching over 7 bases. This CDR3 spans 13 amino acids. J gave up 8 bases and V 3 bases, and 5 bases lay outside the gene matches. Germline CDR1 LGHNA, CDR2 YSLEER. CDR3 sequence: CASSQTGQVTQYF. For the CDR3, the DNA is TGCGCCAGCAGCCAGACTGGACAGGTTACGCAGTATTTT.

This clonotype has a count of ten or more. The V call is TRBV20-1, the J call TRBJ1-5; D call uncertain. This CDR3 region has 13 residues. Between the trimmed V and J ends, which lost 1 base and 3 bases, there was a span of 7 bases. Germline CDR1 is DFQATT and CDR2 is SNEGSKA (reference sequence). CDR3 residues: CSARVAVNQPQHF. As DNA, the CDR3 is TGCAGTGCTAGAGTGGCAGTCAATCAGCCCCAGCATTTT.

The chain joins TRBV2 to TRBJ2-5; D is unclear. Germline CDR1 reads SNHLY; CDR2 reads FYNNEI. V was trimmed by 9 bases and J by 5 bases, leaving 16 bases between them. This CDR3 is built from 13 residues. The CDR3 sequence: CASKVLARETQYF. The CDR3 DNA follows: TGTGCCAGTAAGGTTTTAGCACGGGAGACCCAGTACTTC.

This clonotype was found many times. The chain carries TRBV6-2 or TRBV6-3 and TRBJ1-1; no firm D call. Germline V CDR1 and CDR2: MNHEY, SVGEGT. The CDR3 is 14 amino acids. The V and J ends lost 2 bases and 0 bases respectively, with 7 bases between them. The CDR3 nucleotides are TGTGCCAGCAGTTACAGTCAGCTGAACACTGAAGCTTTCTTT. This gives the protein CASSYSQLNTEAFF.

This clonotype was counted only a few times. The rearrangement uses TRBV18 and TRBJ2-3; no reliable D call. This CDR3 contains 14 residues. With 0 bases removed from V and 2 bases from J, the gap between germline ends came to 6 bases. The germline CDR1 and CDR2 sequences are KGHSH and LQKENI. As DNA, the CDR3 is TGTGCCAGCTCACCACCCGTCTTCACAGATACGCAGTATTTT. Translation: CASSPPVFTDTQYF.

This clonotype was seen a handful of times. The genes are TRBV27 and TRBJ2-5; 7 nucleotides agree with TRBD2. This CDR3 has 16 residues. V was clipped by 4 bases and J by 5 bases; unmatched bases: 13. In germline, CDR1 is MNHEY, CDR2 SMNVEV (reference sequence). CDR3 protein: CASSSASSGRFETQYF. In DNA form, the CDR3 reads TGTGCCAGCAGTTCCGCATCTAGCGGACGCTTCGAGACCCAGTACTTC.

This clonotype was seen only a few times. The chain uses TRBV20-1 and TRBJ2-7, with TRBD2 matching 11 bases. The CDR3 is made up of 15 amino acids. V lost 4 bases to trimming and J lost 0 bases; unmatched junction nucleotides: 5. Germline CDR1 is DFQATT and CDR2 is SNEGSKA (reference sequence). The CDR3 nucleotides are TGCAGTGCTACCCGACTAGCGGGAAGCTCCTACGAGCAGTACTTC. Translation gives CSATRLAGSSYEQYF.

This chain's CDR3 is CASSLSGWEDTGELFF. CDR3 in DNA: TGTGCCAGCAGTTTATCAGGGTGGGAGGACACCGGGGAGCTGTTTTTT. The chain links TRBV28 to TRBJ2-2, with a possible D match to TRBD2 (6 bases). CDR3 length equals 16 residues. Trimming stripped 1 base from V and 3 bases from J, with 12 bases between. In germline, CDR1 is MDHEN, CDR2 SYDVKM.

This clonotype has more than one count but fewer than ten. The chain combines TRBV5-5 with TRBJ2-2, with D hard to call. CDR1 is SGHKS and CDR2 is YYEKEE in the germline V gene (reference sequence). The CDR3 extends over 13 amino acids. V lost 1 base and J lost 7, with 8 bases in between. The chain's CDR3 is CASSLSASGELFF. Written as DNA, the CDR3 is TGTGCCAGCAGCTTGTCGGCGAGCGGGGAGCTGTTTTTT. The full variable domain, completed using reference TRBV5-5 and TRBJ2-2, is DAGVTQSPTHLIKTRGQQVTLRCSPISGHKSVSWYQQVLGQGPQFIFQYYEKEERGRGNFPDRFSARQFPNYSSELNVNALLLGDSALYLCASSLSASGELFFGEGSRLTVL.

This clonotype was observed a handful of times. The V gene is TRBV4-2, the J gene TRBJ2-1, with TRBD2 matching over 9 bases. The CDR3 has 14 amino acids. The V gene's germline CDR1 is LGHNA and CDR2 YNFKEQ. V dropped 0 bases and J dropped 15; count of bases not matched to a gene: 9. CDR3 in amino acids: CASSQEGLARRVFF. The CDR3 DNA follows: TGTGCCAGCAGCCAAGAGGGACTAGCTCGACGTGTGTTCTTC.

This clonotype has just a few counts. The chain combines TRBV28 with TRBJ2-7; 9 positions agree with TRBD2. Germline V gene lookup returns CDR1 MDHEN and CDR2 SYDVKM. Losses at the gene ends were 5 bases for V and 1 base for J; bases not matched to a gene: 6. CDR3 length: 15 amino acids. This CDR3 reads CASSPGLAHSYEQYF. CDR3 sequence (DNA): TGTGCCAGCAGTCCGGGACTAGCCCATTCCTACGAGCAGTACTTC.

This clonotype has just a few counts. This rearrangement joins TRBV20-1 to TRBJ1-5, with D possibly TRBD1 on 5 matching bases. Trimming left V 2 bases short and J 5 bases short, with 10 bases between. The CDR3 runs 13 residues. Germline CDR1 and CDR2: DFQATT and SNEGSKA (reference sequence). CDR3 nucleotides: TGCAGTGCTAGAAGAGGGGACTATCAGCCCCAGCATTTT. Translating it yields CSARRGDYQPQHF.